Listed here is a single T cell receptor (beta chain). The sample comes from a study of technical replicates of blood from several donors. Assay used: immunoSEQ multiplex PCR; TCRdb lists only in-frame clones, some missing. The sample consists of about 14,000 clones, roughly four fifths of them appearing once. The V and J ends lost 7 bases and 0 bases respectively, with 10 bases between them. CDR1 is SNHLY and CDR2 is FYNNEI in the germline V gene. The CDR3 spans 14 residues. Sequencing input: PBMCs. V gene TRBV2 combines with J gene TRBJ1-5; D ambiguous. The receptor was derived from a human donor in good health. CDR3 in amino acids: CASTGWVSNQPQHF. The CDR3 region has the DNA TGTGCCAGCACGGGTTGGGTTAGCAATCAGCCCCAGCATTTT.